This T cell receptor (beta chain) was identified in a study of graft-versus-host responses after intestinal transplantation. Study in general: In this cohort, recipients had multivisceral, liver-intestinal, or isolated intestinal transplants. Induction using anti-thymocyte globulin, followed by tacrolimus and steroids for about three years, was given to all recipients.

The assay was immunoSEQ multiplex PCR, and TCRdb's table has in-frame clones only and misses some. The repertoire holds tens of thousands of clones, with approximately 92% as singletons. Germline V gene sequence: CDR1 DFQATT, CDR2 SNEGSKA (reference sequence). Trimming took off 7 bases at V and 0 bases at J, with 6 bases between the two ends. CDR3 size: 11 residues. This sample comprised PBMCs, obtained around 65 days after intestinal transplantation. The sequence came from a human patient who received an intestinal transplant, so some T cells may come from the graft donor. The chain recombines TRBV20-1 with TRBJ2-5; D remains ambiguous. The CDR3 nucleotides read TGCAGTGGAACACACCAAGAGACCCAGTACTTC. Protein sequence: CSGTHQETQYF.